The 5 T cell receptor beta chains listed next were all sequenced from one sample in a study of response to subunit inactivated influenza vaccine. TCRdb itself ran the RT-PCR reads through MiXCR, one entry per CDR3 protein. Among 610,000 or so distinct CDR3 sequences listed, 14% were seen once. Sequencing used PBMCs from blood, obtained less than 13 days after vaccination. The source is a man between 45 and 60 years old who received an inactivated influenza vaccine.

The V gene is TRBV5-1, the J gene TRBJ2-7; D possibly corresponds to TRBD2 (7 bases). The ends were cut back, 2 bases at V and 5 bases at J, with 11 bases in the middle. Germline loops: CDR1 SGHRS, CDR2 YFSETQ. This CDR3 contains 13 residues. The chain's CDR3 is CASSFTGRDEQYF. The CDR3 DNA follows: TGCGCCAGCAGCTTTACAGGGAGGGACGAGCAGTACTTC.

The chain couples TRBV29-1 to TRBJ2-7; perhaps D is TRBD1 or TRBD2 (5 bases each). Deletions cut 5 bases from V and 2 bases from J, with 7 bases between. Germline CDR1 reads SQVTM; CDR2 reads ANQGSEA. The CDR3 spans 11 residues. CDR3 DNA: TGCAGCGTTTCGGGACCCTACGAGCAGTACTTC. This encodes CSVSGPYEQYF.

This clonotype was seen ten or more times. J is TRBJ2-1 and V is TRBV13; D unresolved. Germline V gene sequence: CDR1 PRHDT, CDR2 FYEKMQ (reference sequence). The ends were cut back, 1 base at V and 2 bases at J, with 12 bases in the middle. CDR3 size: 16 residues. Written as DNA, the CDR3 is TGTGCCAGCAGCTTAGTGGTGGACGCCGCCTACAATGAGCAGTTCTTC. Translating it yields CASSLVVDAAYNEQFF.

This sequence joins TRBV4-3 and TRBJ1-2, with TRBD1 as a possible D gene (5 bases). Germline assignment: CDR1 LGHNA and CDR2 YSLEER. The V gene lost 7 bases and the J gene lost 0 bases, with 18 bases spanning the gap. This CDR3 comprises 16 residues. Here the CDR3 reads CASNTGGGRANYGYTF. The CDR3 DNA follows: TGCGCCAGCAACACCGGGGGGGGACGAGCTAACTATGGCTACACCTTC.

This clonotype turned up a few times. This chain joins TRBV3-1 and TRBJ1-1; D is unresolved. V lost 3 bases and J lost 1, with 12 bases in between. Germline V gene data show CDR1 as LGHDT and CDR2 as YNNKEL (reference sequence). The CDR3 totals 15 residues. The CDR3 protein is CASSQITTKNTEAFF. The CDR3 nucleotides are TGTGCCAGCAGCCAGATCACTACAAAGAACACTGAAGCTTTCTTT.